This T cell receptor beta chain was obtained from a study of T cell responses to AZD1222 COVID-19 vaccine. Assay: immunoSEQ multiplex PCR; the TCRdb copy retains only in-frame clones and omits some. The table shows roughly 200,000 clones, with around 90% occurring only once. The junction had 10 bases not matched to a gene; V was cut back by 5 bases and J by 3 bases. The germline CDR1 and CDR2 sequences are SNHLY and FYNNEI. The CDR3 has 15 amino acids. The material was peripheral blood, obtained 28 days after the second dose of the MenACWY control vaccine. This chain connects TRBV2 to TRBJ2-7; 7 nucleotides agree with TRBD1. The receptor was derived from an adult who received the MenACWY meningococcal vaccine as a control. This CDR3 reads CASSLLTGLYYEQYF. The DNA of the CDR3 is TGTGCCAGCAGTTTATTGACAGGGCTCTACTACGAGCAGTACTTC.